The 19 T cell receptor beta chains below were found in one sample sequenced in a study of cytomegalovirus exposure and HLA in healthy donors. The PCR employed 60 Vbeta primers together with 13 Jbeta primers. The repertoire was sequenced with immunoSEQ multiplex PCR; TCRdb's copy has only in-frame clones and lacks some. The data hold tens of thousands of clones, with 75% to 85% observed a single time. Sequenced input: PBMCs. These receptors all come from a female donor in good health and CMV-seronegative.

The V and J genes are TRBV15 and TRBJ1-4; 9 nucleotides line up with TRBD1. The CDR3 is 16 amino acids. V lost 1 base, J lost 7 bases, and 7 bases stayed unmatched. Per the germline V gene, CDR1 is LNHNV and CDR2 is YYDKDF (reference sequence). The CDR3 is CATSRGDREAVEKLFF. The CDR3 DNA sequence: TGTGCCACCAGCAGAGGGGACAGGGAGGCTGTTGAAAAACTGTTTTTT.

This clone turned up a few times. The V gene is TRBV28, the J gene TRBJ1-2; 9 nucleotides align to TRBD1. Germline CDR1 MDHEN, CDR2 SYDVKM. J was trimmed by 5 bases and V by 6 bases; bases with no gene match: 4. CDR3 length equals 13 residues. The CDR3 protein is CASRIQGAYGYTF. CDR3 DNA: TGTGCCAGCAGAATACAGGGGGCGTATGGCTACACCTTC.

The chain joins TRBV4-1 to TRBJ2-2; TRBD2 agrees at 8 bases. The CDR3 loop spans 17 amino acids. Germline V CDR1 and CDR2: MGHRA, YSYEKL. V lost 1 base to trimming and J lost 6 bases; unmatched junction nucleotides: 10. The CDR3 DNA sequence: TGCGCCAGCAGCCAAGCCCGACTAGCGAGCCCACCCGGGGAGCTGTTTTTT. The encoded protein is CASSQARLASPPGELFF.

The chain carries TRBV4-1 and TRBJ1-2; 7 positions match TRBD1. J lost 4 bases, V lost 2 bases, and 10 bases had no gene match. CDR3 length: 16 residues. From germline, CDR1 is MGHRA and CDR2 YSYEKL. The CDR3 sequence is CASSQPRRGIGYGYTF. The CDR3 DNA reads as TGCGCCAGCAGCCAACCTCGCAGGGGGATCGGCTATGGCTACACCTTC.

The V call is TRBV9, the J call TRBJ2-3; 7 bases line up with TRBD2. The V gene end was trimmed by 4 bases and the J gene end by 0 bases; junction bases not matched to a gene: 5. This CDR3 region has 15 residues. The germline gives CDR1 SGDLS, CDR2 YYNGEE. The CDR3 region has the DNA TGTGCCAGCAGCCCTTTAGCGGGCAGCACAGATACGCAGTATTTT. Amino acid sequence: CASSPLAGSTDTQYF.

The gene calls are TRBV4-1 and TRBJ2-5; no clear D gene. The J call may be faulty, since TRBJ2-7 better matches the DNA end. The CDR3 has 13 residues. Germline V gene sequence: CDR1 MGHRA, CDR2 YSYEKL. CDR3: CASSQVGAYEQYF. Here the CDR3 DNA reads TGCGCCAGCAGCCAGGTGGGCGCCTACGAGCAGTACTTC.

This clone was seen a handful of times. The chain is built from TRBV6-1 and TRBJ1-5; D is perhaps TRBD1 (5 bases). CDR1 is MNHNS and CDR2 is SASEGT in the germline V gene. Between the trimmed V and J ends, which lost 11 bases and 7 bases, there was a span of 18 bases. This CDR3 region has 13 residues. The CDR3 DNA follows: TGTGCCGGTGGGGGACTGGGGTGGCAGCCCCAGCATTTT. Translating gives CAGGGLGWQPQHF.

This chain connects TRBV5-1 to TRBJ2-4; 14 nucleotides match TRBD2. The CDR3 covers 16 residues. The V segment lost 5 bases and the J segment 6 bases; nucleotides outside the gene matches: 7. Germline V CDR1 and CDR2: SGHRS, YFSETQ. The DNA of the CDR3 is TGCGCCAGCAGACTCGGGACTAGCGGGGGAGGAAACATTCAGTACTTC. It specifies CASRLGTSGGGNIQYF.

The gene calls are TRBV4-1 and TRBJ2-3, with a possible D match to TRBD2 (6 bases). V lost 0 bases, J lost 13 bases, and 23 bases lay in between. This CDR3 is built from 16 residues. From germline, CDR1 is MGHRA and CDR2 YSYEKL. The CDR3 here is CASSQDLGLAGCHKYF. The CDR3 DNA is TGCGCCAGCAGCCAAGATTTGGGCCTGGCGGGATGTCATAAGTATTTT.

A note on this clone: Compared with germline, one end of the junction differs, possibly owing to a read error. This sequence joins TRBV7-7 and TRBJ2-3; 8 positions match TRBD1. Germline CDR1 is SSHAT and CDR2 is FNYEAQ (reference sequence). CDR3 length: 15 amino acids. The CDR3 sequence is CASSRSMGDRDTQYF. CDR3 DNA: TGTGCTAGCAGCCGATCCATGGGGGACAGGGATACGCAGTATTTT.

The chain joins TRBV25-1 to TRBJ2-7, with 11 nucleotides matching TRBD2. V shed 3 bases and J 1 base; nucleotides not matched to a gene: 5. This CDR3 comprises 16 residues. Per the germline V gene, CDR1 is MGHDK and CDR2 is SYGVNS. The CDR3 DNA follows: TGTGCCAGCAGTGACCCGCTAGCGGGGGGTTCCTACGAGCAGTACTTC. It specifies CASSDPLAGGSYEQYF.

V gene TRBV2 combines with J gene TRBJ2-2, with TRBD1 as a possible D gene (6 bases). The CDR3 totals 14 residues. The V gene's germline CDR1 is SNHLY and CDR2 FYNNEI. The V gene lost 5 bases and the J gene lost 6 bases, with 13 bases spanning the gap. CDR3 DNA: TGTGCCAGCAGTAATTACAGGGACCCCGGGGAGCTGTTTTTT. This sequence encodes CASSNYRDPGELFF. Combining the CDR3 with reference TRBV2 and TRBJ2-2 gives the whole variable domain EPEVTQTPSHQVTQMGQEVILRCVPISNHLYFYWYRQILGQKVEFLVSFYNNEISEKSEIFDDQFSVERPDGSNFTLKIRSTKLEDSAMYFCASSNYRDPGELFFGEGSRLTVL.

The chain links TRBV19 to TRBJ2-5; D is unresolved. The V end was cut by 5 bases, the J end by 2 bases, with 15 bases between. CDR1 and CDR2 (germline): LNHDA, SQIVND (reference sequence). The CDR3 totals 15 residues. Here the CDR3 reads CASSWAIDTQETQYF. As DNA, the CDR3 is TGTGCCAGTAGTTGGGCAATAGATACTCAAGAGACCCAGTACTTC.

The chain is built from TRBV20-1 and TRBJ2-1; the match to TRBD1 covers 9 bases. The CDR3 loop spans 11 amino acids. Germline assignment: CDR1 DFQATT and CDR2 SNEGSKA (reference sequence). Written as DNA, the CDR3 is TGCAGGGGGGGGACAGGGAATGAGCAGTTCTTC. Translated, it gives CRGGTGNEQFF.

The chain combines TRBV7-8 with TRBJ1-4; D unclear. The CDR3 runs 14 residues. The V gene lost 1 base and the J gene lost 8 bases, with 11 bases spanning the gap. The germline V gene encodes CDR1 SGHVS and CDR2 FQNEAQ. The CDR3 DNA follows: TGTGCCAGCAGCTTAGTACGCACGGGGGAAAAACTGTTTTTT. Translated, it gives CASSLVRTGEKLFF.

V and J are TRBV5-1 and TRBJ1-3, with D maybe TRBD1 (6 bases). Trimming took 5 bases from V and 0 from J, leaving 12 bases between them. The CDR3 is 15 residues long. Germline values: CDR1 SGHRS, CDR2 YFSETQ. CDR3 in amino acids: CASSEDSFSGNTIYF. In nucleotides, the CDR3 is TGCGCCAGCAGTGAGGACAGTTTCTCTGGAAACACCATATATTTT.

The CDR3 DNA reads as TGTGCCAGCAGCTTCCAGTGGGGGGCTGGAAACACCATATATTTT. It encodes CASSFQWGAGNTIYF. This rearrangement joins TRBV7-9 to TRBJ1-3; maybe TRBD1 (5 bases). V was pared by 3 bases and J by 2 bases, with 11 bases between. Germline values: CDR1 SEHNR, CDR2 FQNEAQ (reference sequence). This CDR3 is built from 15 residues.

This clone was observed a handful of times. CDR3 region: CASSPTGVNQPQHF. As DNA, the CDR3 is TGTGCCAGCTCACCTACAGGGGTAAATCAGCCCCAGCATTTT. The chain uses TRBV18 and TRBJ1-5; TRBD1 aligns across 7 bases. This CDR3 region has 14 residues. From germline, CDR1 is KGHSH and CDR2 LQKENI. With 3 bases clipped from V and 4 bases from J, the junction kept 3 bases outside the gene matches.

This chain links TRBV7-2 with TRBJ2-5, with a possible D match to TRBD1 (6 bases). Looked up from germline, CDR1 is SGHTA and CDR2 is FQGNSA. V shed 2 bases and J shed 3 bases, with 7 bases lying between them. This CDR3 has 13 residues. The CDR3 bases are TGTGCCAGCAGCTTAAACAGGGAAGAGACCCAGTACTTC. Protein sequence: CASSLNREETQYF.